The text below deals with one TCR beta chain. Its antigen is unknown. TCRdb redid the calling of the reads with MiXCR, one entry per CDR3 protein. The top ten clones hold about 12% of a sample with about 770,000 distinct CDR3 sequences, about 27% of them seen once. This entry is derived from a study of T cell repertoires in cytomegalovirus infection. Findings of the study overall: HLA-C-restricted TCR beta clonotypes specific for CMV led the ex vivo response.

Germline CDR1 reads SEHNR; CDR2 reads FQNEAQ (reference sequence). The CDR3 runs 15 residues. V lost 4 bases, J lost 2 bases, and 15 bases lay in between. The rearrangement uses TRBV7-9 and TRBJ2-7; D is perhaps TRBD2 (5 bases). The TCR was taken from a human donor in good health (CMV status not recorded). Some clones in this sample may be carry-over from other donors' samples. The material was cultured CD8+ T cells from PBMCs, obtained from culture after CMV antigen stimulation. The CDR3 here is CASSSPGILTYEQYF. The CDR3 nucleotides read TGTGCCAGCAGCTCTCCGGGAATTCTGACCTACGAGCAGTACTTC.